A selection of T cell receptor beta chains follows, all from one sample in a study of T cells in localized non-small cell lung cancer. The method was immunoSEQ multiplex PCR; TCRdb's version includes in-frame clones alone and lacks a portion of them. Found here are 31,000 or so clones, roughly 75% of them singletons; the top ten hold 15% to 20%. Sequences were derived from peripheral blood, sampled before any cancer treatment. Every receptor here comes from a male donor older than 55 with stage III squamous cell lung carcinoma. Each CDR3 is given without its conserved first and last residue.

v_call,cdr3_aa
TRBV5-1,ASSLDPRPWSTDTQY
TRBV4-1,ASSQGPNIDTQY
TRBV5-6,ASSFLDRGRDSYT
TRBV6-6,ASSQQGANTQY
TRBV4-3,ASSQGLGHRVEAF
TRBV4-3,ASSPDRGTSGGHSYNEQF
TRBV5-1,ASSLGTGGQEAF
TRBV5-6,ASSSPPLNYEQY
TRBV11-2,ASSSTGGETQY
TRBV6-6,ASSLGNEQF
TRBV7-9,ASSLATTDTQY
TRBV7-2,ASSRQGSNQPQH